This T cell receptor beta chain was observed in a study of CD8+ T cells in alopecia areata. Per the germline V gene, CDR1 is SGHDT and CDR2 is YYEEEE. This CDR3 contains 13 residues. V lost 4 bases and J lost 5; bases outside the gene matches: 5. Those with alopecia areata gave lesional scalp punch biopsies and peripheral blood. It was cDNA, reverse transcribed from extracted RNA, that served as the sequencing template. The method was immunoSEQ multiplex PCR; TCRdb's version includes in-frame clones alone and lacks a portion of them. Here the sample spans about 130,000 clones, about three fifths being singletons. Study results and caveats: TCR sharing across patients was less clear than in mice, possibly HLA-related. Normal scalp had lower clonality than lesional scalp, with alopecia totalis/universalis lesions showing this most strongly.

Concerning this clone itself: Its specificity is not known. This specimen includes other DNA sequences encoding the same CDR3.

The V call is TRBV5-6, the J call TRBJ2-7, with TRBD1 matching 8 bases. This TCR was sampled from a human donor with alopecia areata. The starting material was CD4+ T cells sorted from blood, obtained at week 0. CDR3 amino acids: CASSLDRVNEQYF. CDR3 coding DNA: TGTGCCAGCAGCCTGGACAGGGTAAACGAGCAGTACTTC.